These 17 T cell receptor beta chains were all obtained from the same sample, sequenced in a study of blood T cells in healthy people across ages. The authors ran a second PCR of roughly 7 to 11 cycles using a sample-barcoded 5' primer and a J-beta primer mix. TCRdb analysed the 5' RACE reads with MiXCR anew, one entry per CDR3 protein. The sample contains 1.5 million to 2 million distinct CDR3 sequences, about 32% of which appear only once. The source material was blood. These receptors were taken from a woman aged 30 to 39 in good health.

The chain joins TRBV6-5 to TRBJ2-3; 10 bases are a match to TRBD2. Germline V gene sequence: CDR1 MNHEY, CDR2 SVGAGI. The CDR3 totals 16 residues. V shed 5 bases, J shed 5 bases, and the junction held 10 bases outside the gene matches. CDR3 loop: CASSRQPTSGVDTQYF. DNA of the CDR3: TGTGCCAGCAGTCGCCAGCCCACTAGCGGGGTAGATACGCAGTATTTT.

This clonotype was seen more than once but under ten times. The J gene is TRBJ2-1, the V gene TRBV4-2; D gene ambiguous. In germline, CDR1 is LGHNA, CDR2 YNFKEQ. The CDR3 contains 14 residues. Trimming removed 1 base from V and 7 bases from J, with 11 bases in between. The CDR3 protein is CASSQVGPPNEQFF. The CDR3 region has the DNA TGTGCCAGCAGCCAAGTCGGGCCGCCGAATGAGCAGTTCTTC.

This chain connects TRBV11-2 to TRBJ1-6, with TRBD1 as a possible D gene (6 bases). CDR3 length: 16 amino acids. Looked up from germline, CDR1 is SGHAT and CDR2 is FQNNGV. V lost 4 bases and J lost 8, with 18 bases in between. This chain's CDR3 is CASSSFGGEKDSPLHF. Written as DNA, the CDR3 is TGTGCCAGCAGCTCCTTCGGGGGCGAAAAGGATTCACCCCTCCACTTT.

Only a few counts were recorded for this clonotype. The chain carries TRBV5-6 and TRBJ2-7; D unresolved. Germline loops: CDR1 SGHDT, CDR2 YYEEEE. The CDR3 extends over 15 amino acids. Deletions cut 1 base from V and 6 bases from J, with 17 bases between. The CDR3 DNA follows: TGTGCCAGCAGCTTGTGGTCCTCAGCCGTCTCCGAGCAGTACTTC. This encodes CASSLWSSAVSEQYF. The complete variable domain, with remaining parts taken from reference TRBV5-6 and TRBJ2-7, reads DAGVTQSPTHLIKTRGQQVTLRCSPKSGHDTVSWYQQALGQGPQFIFQYYEEEERQRGNFPDRFSGHQFPNYSSELNVNALLLGDSALYLCASSLWSSAVSEQYFGPGTRLTVT.

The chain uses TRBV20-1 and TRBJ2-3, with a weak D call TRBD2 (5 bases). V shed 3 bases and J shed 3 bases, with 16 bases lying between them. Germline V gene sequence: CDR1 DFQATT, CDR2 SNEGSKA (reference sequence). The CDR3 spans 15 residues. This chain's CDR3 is CSASSGGLATDTQYF. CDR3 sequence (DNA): TGCAGTGCTAGTTCCGGCGGGCTAGCTACAGATACGCAGTATTTT.

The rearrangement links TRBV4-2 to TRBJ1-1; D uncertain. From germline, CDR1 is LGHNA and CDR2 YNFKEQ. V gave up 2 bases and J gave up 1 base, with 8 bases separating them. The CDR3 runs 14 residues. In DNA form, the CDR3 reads TGTGCCAGCAGCCAATCGTATAGGAACACTGAAGCTTTCTTT. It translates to CASSQSYRNTEAFF.

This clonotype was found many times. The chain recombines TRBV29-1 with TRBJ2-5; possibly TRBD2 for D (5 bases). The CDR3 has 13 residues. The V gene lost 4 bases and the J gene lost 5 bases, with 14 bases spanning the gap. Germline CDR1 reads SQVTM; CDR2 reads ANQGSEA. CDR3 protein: CSVGYKRRETQYF. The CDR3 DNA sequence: TGCAGCGTTGGTTATAAGAGGAGGGAGACCCAGTACTTC.

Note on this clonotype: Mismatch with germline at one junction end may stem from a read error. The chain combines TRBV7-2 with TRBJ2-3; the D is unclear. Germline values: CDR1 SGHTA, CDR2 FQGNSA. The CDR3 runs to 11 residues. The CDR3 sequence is CAGSFTDTRYF. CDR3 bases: TGTGCCGGCAGCTTCACAGATACGCGGTATTTT.

CDR3 sequence (DNA): TGCAGCGTTCATCACAGTCCGGGGAACACTGAAGCTTTCTTT. Translated: CSVHHSPGNTEAFF. The chain joins TRBV29-1 to TRBJ1-1, with D uncertain. Germline loops: CDR1 SQVTM, CDR2 ANQGSEA. The ends were cut back, 5 bases at V and 1 base at J, with 14 bases in the middle. The CDR3 runs 14 residues.

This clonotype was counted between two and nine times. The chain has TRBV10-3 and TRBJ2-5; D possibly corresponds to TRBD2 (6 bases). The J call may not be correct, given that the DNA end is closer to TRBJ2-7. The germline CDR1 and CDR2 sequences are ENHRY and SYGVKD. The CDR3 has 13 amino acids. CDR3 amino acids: CAISESLANEQYF. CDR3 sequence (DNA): TGTGCCATCAGTGAGTCCCTAGCGAACGAGCAGTACTTC.

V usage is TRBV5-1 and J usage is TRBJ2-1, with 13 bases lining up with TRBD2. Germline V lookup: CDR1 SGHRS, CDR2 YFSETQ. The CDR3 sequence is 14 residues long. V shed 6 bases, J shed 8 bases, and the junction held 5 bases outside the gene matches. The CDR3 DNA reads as TGCGCCAGCACCCGGACTAGCGGGAGTCATGAGCAGTTCTTC. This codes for CASTRTSGSHEQFF. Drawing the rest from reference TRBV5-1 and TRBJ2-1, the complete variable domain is KAGVTQTPRYLIKTRGQQVTLSCSPISGHRSVSWYQQTPGQGLQFLFEYFSETQRNKGNFPGRFSGRQFSNSRSEMNVSTLELGDSALYLCASTRTSGSHEQFFGPGTRLTVL.

The CDR3 spells CSARYWELYEQYF. The CDR3 DNA reads as TGCAGTGCTAGATACTGGGAGCTTTACGAGCAGTACTTC. The V gene is TRBV20-1, the J gene TRBJ2-7, with D maybe TRBD2 (5 bases). CDR3 length: 13 residues. V lost 2 bases and J 4 bases, leaving 12 bases between the germline ends. Germline CDR1 and CDR2: DFQATT and SNEGSKA (reference sequence).

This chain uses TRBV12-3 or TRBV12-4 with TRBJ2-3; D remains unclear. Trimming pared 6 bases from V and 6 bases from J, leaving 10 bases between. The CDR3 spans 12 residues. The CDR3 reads CASSPFRDTQYF. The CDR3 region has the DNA TGTGCCAGCAGCCCCTTTCGGGATACGCAGTATTTT.

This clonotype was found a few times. The CDR3, as DNA: TGTGCCAGCAGTTCCCCAGAAAACATTCAGTACTTC. Translated, it gives CASSSPENIQYF. The V and J genes are TRBV28 and TRBJ2-4, with D unresolved. This CDR3 spans 12 amino acids. Per the germline V gene, CDR1 is MDHEN and CDR2 is SYDVKM. Deletions cut 4 bases from V and 5 bases from J, with 6 bases between.

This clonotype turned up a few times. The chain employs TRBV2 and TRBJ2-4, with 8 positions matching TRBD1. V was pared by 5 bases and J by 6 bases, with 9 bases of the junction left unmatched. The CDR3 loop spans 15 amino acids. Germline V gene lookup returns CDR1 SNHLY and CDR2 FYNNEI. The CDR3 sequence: CASSLDRGSINIQYF. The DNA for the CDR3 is TGTGCCAGCAGTCTAGACAGGGGATCGATAAACATTCAGTACTTC.

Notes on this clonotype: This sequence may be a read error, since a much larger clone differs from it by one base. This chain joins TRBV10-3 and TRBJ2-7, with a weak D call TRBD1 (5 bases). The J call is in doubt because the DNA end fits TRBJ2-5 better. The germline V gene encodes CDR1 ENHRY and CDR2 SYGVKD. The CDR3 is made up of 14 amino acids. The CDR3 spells CAISESKGLETQYF. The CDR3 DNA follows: TGTGCCATCAGTGAGTCGAAGGGGCTAGAGACCCAGTACTTC.

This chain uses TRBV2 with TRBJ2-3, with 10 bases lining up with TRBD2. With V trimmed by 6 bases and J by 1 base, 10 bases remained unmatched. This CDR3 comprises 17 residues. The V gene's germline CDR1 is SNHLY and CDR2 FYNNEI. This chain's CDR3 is CASRGDPSGGGTDTQYF. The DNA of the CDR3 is TGTGCCAGCAGAGGGGACCCTAGCGGGGGAGGCACAGATACGCAGTATTTT.